Below, 29 T cell receptor beta chains from the same sample are listed, as sequenced in a study of Ad26.COV2.S vaccination and SARS-CoV-2 variants (dated by TCRdb to the early 2020s). To prepare the library, the immunoSEQ multiplex PCR assay was applied. Here the immuneACCESS table is served through TCRdb, limited to in-frame sequences with V and J called. Missing clones are a known gap in these copies; in checked studies unresolved V genes cover under half, and the rest lacks a known reason. The sample table shows about 680,000 clones, and 80% to 90% are seen once. The ten most abundant clones make up over 1.3% of the sample. The treatment or condition label corresponds to: over 15 received Ad26.COV2.S at low or high dose, single or two shots; five or six received placebo; per-sample allocation not given. Repertoires of vaccine and placebo recipients were sequenced from samples collected on day 63 after the first injection.

Sequences were derived from peripheral blood, sampled in a trial of Ad26.COV2.S vaccine versus placebo. All receptors come from a person aged 18 to 65 who received the Ad26.COV2.S COVID-19 vaccine or a placebo.

V usage is TRBV15 and J usage is TRBJ1-1; tentative D call: TRBD1 (6 bases). Per germline, CDR1 LNHNV and CDR2 YYDKDF (reference sequence). The V end was cut by 8 bases, the J end by 1 base, with 11 bases between. CDR3 size: 13 residues. The CDR3 coding sequence is TGTGCCACCCGGGGGCAGTCGAACACTGAAGCTTTCTTT. Protein sequence: CATRGQSNTEAFF.

This chain links TRBV7-2 with TRBJ1-4, with 8 bases aligning to TRBD1. V was pared by 4 bases and J by 8 bases, with 9 bases of the junction left unmatched. The CDR3 length is 15 residues. Germline V CDR1 and CDR2: SGHTA, FQGNSA. The CDR3 loop is CASSSFGQGGEKLFF. CDR3 nucleotides: TGTGCCAGCAGCTCATTTGGACAGGGAGGAGAAAAACTGTTTTTT.

V usage is TRBV12-3 or TRBV12-4 and J usage is TRBJ2-6, with D unclear. This CDR3 comprises 13 residues. The ends were cut back, 10 bases at V and 0 bases at J, with 7 bases in the middle. The CDR3 protein is CATRGSGANVLTF. The CDR3 DNA reads TGTGCCACCCGAGGCTCTGGGGCCAACGTCCTGACTTTC.

V and J are TRBV6-5 and TRBJ2-1; D is possibly TRBD1 (5 bases). This CDR3 contains 16 residues. Germline-derived CDR1 and CDR2 are MNHEY and SVGAGI. V gave up 4 bases and J gave up 3 bases, with 16 bases separating them. The CDR3 spells CASSFSGRAVYNEQFF. In DNA form, the CDR3 reads TGTGCCAGCAGTTTCTCGGGCAGGGCTGTCTACAATGAGCAGTTCTTC.

The rearrangement links TRBV3-1 (or the pseudogene TRBV3-2) to TRBJ2-1, with 7 nucleotides matching TRBD2. Looked up from germline, CDR1 is LGHDT and CDR2 is YNNKEL (reference sequence). The CDR3 is 13 amino acids. Unmatched junction bases numbered 5, after V lost 7 bases and J lost 5 bases. The chain's CDR3 is CASTNRGDNEQFF. The CDR3 DNA follows: TGTGCCAGCACCAACCGGGGGGACAATGAGCAGTTCTTC.

V and J are TRBV9 and TRBJ2-2; D not certain. The CDR3 is made up of 16 amino acids. The germline gives CDR1 SGDLS, CDR2 YYNGEE. Trimming took off 4 bases at V and 0 bases at J, with 13 bases between the two ends. CDR3 region: CASSPSPIANTGELFF. In DNA, the CDR3 is TGTGCCAGCAGCCCCTCCCCTATCGCGAACACCGGGGAGCTGTTTTTT.

This sequence joins TRBV2 and TRBJ1-1; 7 positions agree with TRBD1. Germline trimming cut 4 bases from V and 4 bases from J; bases unmatched to any gene: 12. This CDR3 has 16 amino acids. Germline values: CDR1 SNHLY, CDR2 FYNNEI. CDR3 amino acids: CASSGRAGGRGTEAFF. CDR3 in DNA: TGTGCCAGCAGTGGAAGGGCAGGGGGTAGAGGCACTGAAGCTTTCTTT.

The table lists this clone with a few counts. For the CDR3, the DNA is TGTGCCACCAGCGTTTCGGGGACAGGGGCAGATACGCAGTATTTT. It yields the protein CATSVSGTGADTQYF. The genes are TRBV24-1 and TRBJ2-3; 10 bases match TRBD1. Trimming at V came to 7 bases and at J to 4 bases, leaving 7 bases not matched to a gene. CDR1 and CDR2 (germline): KGHDR, SFDVKD. CDR3 length: 15 residues.

V is TRBV5-8 and J is TRBJ2-5; D not resolved. The CDR3 is 14 amino acids. CDR1 and CDR2 (germline): SGHTS, YDEGEE. Trimming took off 1 base at V and 2 bases at J, with 9 bases between the two ends. CDR3 DNA sequence: TGTGCCAGCAGCTTGCTGACCCTACAAGAGACCCAGTACTTC. It codes for CASSLLTLQETQYF.

This clone was recorded only once. The J gene is TRBJ1-5, the V gene TRBV2; no reliable D call. Germline-derived CDR1 and CDR2 are SNHLY and FYNNEI. CDR3 length: 14 amino acids. Trimming shortened V by 6 bases and J by 11 bases, and 20 bases separated the two germline ends. The CDR3 here is CASSQMEALGAQHF. The DNA of the CDR3 is TGTGCCAGCAGCCAAATGGAAGCCCTTGGGGCCCAGCATTTT. The entire variable domain, with the rest obtained from reference TRBV2 and TRBJ1-5, is as follows: EPEVTQTPSHQVTQMGQEVILRCVPISNHLYFYWYRQILGQKVEFLVSFYNNEISEKSEIFDDQFSVERPDGSNFTLKIRSTKLEDSAMYFCASSQMEALGAQHFGDGTRLSIL.

The rearrangement links TRBV11-1 to TRBJ2-1; tentatively, D is TRBD1 or TRBD2 (5 bases each). Germline loops: CDR1 SGHAT, CDR2 FQDESV (reference sequence). The CDR3 contains 14 residues. V shed 5 bases and J shed 6 bases, with 14 bases lying between them. The CDR3 nucleotides are TGTGCCAGCAGCCGCGCAATGGGGACCAATGAGCAGTTCTTC. Residues: CASSRAMGTNEQFF.

The V call is TRBV6-4, the J call TRBJ2-3; TRBD1 or TRBD2 may be the D gene (5 bases each). There are 12 residues in the CDR3. Trimming cost V 4 bases and J 8 bases, with 10 bases left between them. CDR1 and CDR2 from the germline V gene are MRHNA and SNTAGT. In DNA, the CDR3 is TGTGCCAGCAGTGCTACTGGGACTACGCAGTATTTT. It is translated as CASSATGTTQYF.

In this sample, this clone turned up a few times. This chain connects TRBV12-3 or TRBV12-4 to TRBJ1-1; D gene ambiguous. This CDR3 region has 13 residues. V was shortened by 3 bases and J by 3 bases, with 8 bases between the two germline ends. CDR3 bases: TGTGCCAGCAGTTTCTTCCGGGACACTGAAGCTTTCTTT. Translated: CASSFFRDTEAFF.

The V and J genes are TRBV6-4 and TRBJ2-4; 8 bases align to TRBD2. The CDR3 has 18 amino acids. J was trimmed by 3 bases and V by 0 bases; bases with no gene match: 10. Germline assignment: CDR1 MRHNA and CDR2 SNTAGT. CDR3 bases: TGTGCCAGCAGTGACTCCCCGAGCGGGGGCGTGGGCAAAAACATTCAGTACTTC. Residues: CASSDSPSGGVGKNIQYF.

The rearrangement links TRBV30 to TRBJ2-2; no reliable D call. This CDR3 is 12 amino acids long. In germline, CDR1 is GTSNPN, CDR2 SVGIG (reference sequence). V was pared by 3 bases and J by 5 bases, with 7 bases between. CDR3 loop: CAWRIDTGELFF. Here the CDR3 DNA reads TGTGCCTGGAGAATAGATACCGGGGAGCTGTTTTTT.

CDR3 sequence (DNA): TGCAGCGTTGCCCTGGGCATAGAGACCCAGTACTTC. Encoded protein: CSVALGIETQYF. The genes are TRBV29-1 and TRBJ2-5; D unresolved. The CDR3 is made up of 12 amino acids. V lost 4 bases, J lost 4 bases, and 10 bases lay in between. Germline CDR1 is SQVTM and CDR2 is ANQGSEA.

This clone was recorded only once. CDR3 in DNA: TGCGCCAGCAGCTATAAATCCGGACAGGGAGGTGGCTGGAACTATAATTCACCCCTCCACTTT. Its translation: CASSYKSGQGGGWNYNSPLHF. The chain is built from TRBV5-1 and TRBJ1-6; 8 bases match TRBD1. V gave up 3 bases and J gave up 3 bases; unmatched junction bases: 20. The V gene's germline CDR1 is SGHRS and CDR2 YFSETQ. The CDR3 is 21 residues long.

The chain joins TRBV2 to TRBJ2-6, with 14 bases lining up with TRBD2. CDR3 length: 21 residues. V lost 4 bases, J lost 4 bases, and 15 bases stayed unmatched. Germline V gives CDR1 SNHLY, CDR2 FYNNEI. CDR3 protein: CASSGLSGTSGSSGGANVLTF. The CDR3 DNA follows: TGTGCCAGCAGTGGCCTATCCGGGACTAGCGGGAGTTCGGGAGGGGCCAACGTCCTGACTTTC.

This chain links TRBV27 with TRBJ2-4; a possible D gene is TRBD2 (6 bases). The CDR3 contains 16 residues. Trimming removed 4 bases from V and 6 bases from J, with 19 bases in between. Per germline, CDR1 MNHEY and CDR2 SMNVEV (reference sequence). For the CDR3, the DNA is TGTGCCAGCAGTTCGAGAAGGGCGGGGAGAATAAACATTCAGTACTTC. Protein product: CASSSRRAGRINIQYF.

The gene calls are TRBV5-1 and TRBJ1-2, with a possible D match to TRBD1 (5 bases). V shed 0 bases and J shed 5 bases, with 11 bases lying between them. The CDR3 length is 14 residues. Germline V gene sequence: CDR1 SGHRS, CDR2 YFSETQ. The chain's CDR3 is CASSLAQGGYGYTF. CDR3 DNA sequence: TGCGCCAGCAGCTTGGCGCAGGGAGGGTATGGCTACACCTTC.

V gene TRBV18 combines with J gene TRBJ2-7; weak D call: TRBD1 (6 bases). The CDR3 contains 15 residues. Trimming took off 5 bases at V and 2 bases at J, with 16 bases between the two ends. Per the germline V gene, CDR1 is KGHSH and CDR2 is LQKENI. The CDR3 bases are TGTGCCAGCTCAGAGACAGGACCCGGCCCCTACGAGCAGTACTTC. It translates to CASSETGPGPYEQYF.

This clone has at least ten counts. The V gene is TRBV18, the J gene TRBJ1-1; D perhaps matches TRBD1 (5 bases). CDR3 length: 15 residues. Germline V gene sequence: CDR1 KGHSH, CDR2 LQKENI. The V end lost 2 bases, the J end lost 1 base, and 11 bases lay between the germline ends. In DNA, the CDR3 is TGTGCCAGCTCACCAAGGACAATTTGGAACACTGAAGCTTTCTTT. Encoded protein: CASSPRTIWNTEAFF.

The chain uses TRBV27 and TRBJ1-5, with 7 bases that match TRBD1. CDR1 is MNHEY, CDR2 SMNVEV, per germline (reference sequence). Trimming removed 4 bases from V and 0 bases from J; junction bases left unmatched: 9. CDR3 length equals 17 residues. The CDR3, as DNA: TGTGCCAGCAGTTCAAACAGGGGACCGAATAGCAATCAGCCCCAGCATTTT. Its translation is CASSSNRGPNSNQPQHF.

The CDR3 DNA follows: TGTGCCAGCAGTGAGTACGGATATGTTGAAGCTTTCTTT. It specifies CASSEYGYVEAFF. The chain recombines TRBV2 with TRBJ1-1; D is unresolved. The CDR3 contains 13 residues. Looked up from germline, CDR1 is SNHLY and CDR2 is FYNNEI. V gave up 3 bases and J gave up 7 bases, with 12 bases separating them.

The CDR3 DNA reads as TGTGCCAGCAGTCCTCGGACAGGGGCACCCCAAATCGGCTACACCTTC. Translated: CASSPRTGAPQIGYTF. V gene TRBV27 combines with J gene TRBJ1-2; TRBD1 matches 9 bases. The CDR3 consists of 16 residues. Germline CDR1 is MNHEY and CDR2 is SMNVEV (reference sequence). J gave up 8 bases and V 5 bases, and 15 bases lay outside the gene matches.

The rearrangement links TRBV3-1 (or the pseudogene TRBV3-2) to TRBJ1-1, with D hard to call. The length of the CDR3 is 16 residues. Trimming cost V 1 base and J 4 bases, with 16 bases left between them. Germline V CDR1 and CDR2: LGHDT, YNNKEL (reference sequence). The CDR3 bases are TGTGCCAGCAGCCAAGTTAGAGGGCGGTTCGGCACTGAAGCTTTCTTT. This encodes CASSQVRGRFGTEAFF.

The J gene is TRBJ2-7, the V gene TRBV6-5; D not certain. The germline V and J ends were trimmed by 7 bases and 2 bases, with 18 bases remaining between them. Germline loops: CDR1 MNHEY, CDR2 SVGAGI. The CDR3 runs to 15 residues. CDR3 nucleotides: TGTGCCAGCACCCCGGTGGGGTACGTCACCTACGAGCAGTACTTC. Amino acids: CASTPVGYVTYEQYF.

J is TRBJ1-1 and V is TRBV12-3 or TRBV12-4; TRBD1 might be the D (5 bases). V lost 7 bases to trimming and J lost 10 bases, with 19 bases between them. This CDR3 comprises 13 residues. The CDR3 loop is CASTLQRDGIAFF. DNA of the CDR3: TGTGCCAGCACCCTTCAGAGGGACGGTATAGCTTTCTTT.

The chain uses TRBV18 and TRBJ2-1; 7 positions agree with TRBD2. V trimming: 8 bases; J trimming: 9 bases; junction bases outside the gene matches: 10. CDR3 size: 13 residues. CDR1 is KGHSH and CDR2 is LQKENI in the germline V gene. The CDR3 DNA follows: TGTGCCAGCGCATCGCGGAGGGAGGGTGAGCAGTTCTTC. Its protein product is CASASRREGEQFF.